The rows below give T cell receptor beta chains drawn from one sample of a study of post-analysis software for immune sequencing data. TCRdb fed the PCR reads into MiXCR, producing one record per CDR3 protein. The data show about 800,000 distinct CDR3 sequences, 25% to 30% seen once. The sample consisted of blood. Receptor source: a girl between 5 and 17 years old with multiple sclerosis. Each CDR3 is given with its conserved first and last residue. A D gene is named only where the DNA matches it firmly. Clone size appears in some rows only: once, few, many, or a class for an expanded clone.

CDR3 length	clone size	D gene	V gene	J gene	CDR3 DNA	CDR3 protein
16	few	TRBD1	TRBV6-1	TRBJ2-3	TGTGCCAGCAGTGCCGGGACAGGGGGTCTCGCAGATACGCAGTATTTT	CASSAGTGGLADTQYF
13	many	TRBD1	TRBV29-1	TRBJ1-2	TGCAGCGTTCCCCTGACAGGGAACTATGGCTACACCTTC	CSVPLTGNYGYTF
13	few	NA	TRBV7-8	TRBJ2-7	TGTGCCAGCAGCTTAGTGACGGCCTACGAGCAGTACTTC	CASSLVTAYEQYF
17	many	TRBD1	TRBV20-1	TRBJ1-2	TGCAGTGCTAGAGGAATCGTAGGACAGGACCTTTGGTATGGCTACACCTTC	CSARGIVGQDLWYGYTF
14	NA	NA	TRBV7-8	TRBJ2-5	TGTGCCAGCAGCTTAGGTAGCGTGGAAGAGACCCAGTACTTC	CASSLGSVEETQYF
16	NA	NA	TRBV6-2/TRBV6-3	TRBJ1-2	TGTGCCAGCAGTTACTCGATGGCCTTAGCTAACTATGGCTACACCTTC	CASSYSMALANYGYTF
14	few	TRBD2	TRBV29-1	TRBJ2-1	TGCAGCGTTGCGCCTAGCGGGCGCTACAATGAGCAGTTCTTC	CSVAPSGRYNEQFF
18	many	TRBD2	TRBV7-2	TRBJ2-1	TGTGCCAGCAGCTTCATGGCTAGCGGGAGGACCACTTACAATGAGCAGTTCTTC	CASSFMASGRTTYNEQFF
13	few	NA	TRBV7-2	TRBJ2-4	TGTGCCAGCGGCATAAGTCGGGGCGACATTCAGTACTTC	CASGISRGDIQYF
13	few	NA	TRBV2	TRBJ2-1	TGTGCCAGCATTACGGACACGGGCAATGAGCAGTTCTTC	CASITDTGNEQFF
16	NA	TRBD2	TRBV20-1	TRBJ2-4	TGCAGTGCCGCCCTGGGGTCTAGCGGGGGATCCGGCATTCAGTACTTC	CSAALGSSGGSGIQYF
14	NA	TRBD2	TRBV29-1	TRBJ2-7	TGCAGCGCCTTGACTAGCGGGGACCCCTACGAGCAGTACTTC	CSALTSGDPYEQYF
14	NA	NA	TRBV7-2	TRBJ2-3	TGTGCCAGCAGCCGACTAGGGTTCTCCAATACGCAGTATTTT	CASSRLGFSNTQYF
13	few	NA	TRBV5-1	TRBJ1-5	TGCGCCAGCAGCTTGGAACTGAATCAGCCCCAGCATTTT	CASSLELNQPQHF